Included here is one TCR beta chain sequence, with context. From germline, CDR1 is KGHDR and CDR2 SFDVKD. V lost 2 bases and J 2 bases, leaving 9 bases between the germline ends. The CDR3 has 15 amino acids. The data were taken from a study of early T cells in non-severe SARS-CoV-2 infection. TCRdb itself ran the 5' RACE reads through MiXCR, one entry per CDR3 protein. The table has about 67,000 distinct CDR3 sequences, around a tenth seen once. Sequenced input: whole blood. This TCR was recovered from an adult who was a healthcare worker with PCR-confirmed SARS-CoV-2 infection or an uninfected control (not recorded which). The chain recombines TRBV24-1 with TRBJ2-1; TRBD2 might be the D (5 bases). CDR3 sequence: CATSDSPGTYNEQFF. The CDR3 nucleotides read TGTGCCACCAGTGATTCGCCGGGGACCTACAATGAGCAGTTCTTC.